These T cell receptor beta chains were read from a single sample in a study of cytomegalovirus exposure and HLA in healthy donors. This table comes from immunoSEQ multiplex PCR, and its TCRdb copy is limited to in-frame clones, with some not included. The sample yields just under 95,000 clones, 65% to 85% seen once. The sequencing input was PBMCs. The receptors were sampled from a girl aged 2 to 9 in good health and CMV-seropositive. The CDR3 runs from the conserved cysteine through the conserved F or W. The D gene is left open where the match is weak. Not all rows give a size; the values are once, few, many and, for expanded clones, a class.

size	V	D	J	DNA	CDR3
.	TRBV6-5	.	TRBJ1-3	TGTGCCAGCAGTTACTCGATTTCAGCCCCCGGGAACACCATATATTTT	CASSYSISAPGNTIYF
.	TRBV7-2	.	TRBJ2-2	TGTGCCAGCAGCTTAGCGAGTGGTCCCGGGGAGCTGTTTTTT	CASSLASGPGELFF
.	TRBV2	.	TRBJ1-1	TGTGCCAGCAGGACATTGCGAACTGAAGCTTTCTTT	CASRTLRTEAFF
.	TRBV28	.	TRBJ1-1	TGTGCCAGCAACCAAAAAGGGCGGGGGAACACTGAAGCTTTCTTT	CASNQKGRGNTEAFF
.	TRBV5-1	.	TRBJ2-5	TGCGCCAGCAGCACGGGCAGGGGTGAAGAGACCCAGTACTTC	CASSTGRGEETQYF
.	TRBV7-6	TRBD2	TRBJ2-7	TGTGCCAGCAGCACTCCGGGACTAGGATCCTACGAGCAGTACTTC	CASSTPGLGSYEQYF
.	TRBV7-8	.	TRBJ1-1	TGTGCCAGCAGACCTACAGGGAACTCTGAAGCTTTCTTT	CASRPTGNSEAFF
.	TRBV25-1	TRBD1	TRBJ2-7	TGTGCCAGCAACCCGGGACAGGGCTCCTACGAGCAGTACTTC	CASNPGQGSYEQYF
few	TRBV1	.	TRBJ2-1	TGCACCAGCAGCCAAGGGACTAACAATGAGCAGTTCTTC	CTSSQGTNNEQFF
.	TRBV28	TRBD2	TRBJ2-1	TGTGCCACCCGACGGAGGCTAGCGGCCTACAATGAGCAGTTCTTC	CATRRRLAAYNEQFF
.	TRBV30	.	TRBJ2-5	TGTGCCTGGAGTTGGTGGGGGGAAGAGACCCAGTACTTC	CAWSWWGEETQYF
once	TRBV28	.	TRBJ2-3	TGTGCCAGCCCTCCCCCGGTCCTAGCGAGCACAGATACGCAGTATTTT	CASPPPVLASTDTQYF
.	TRBV7-7	.	TRBJ2-1	TGTGCCAGCAGCTTAGGACAGTACAATGAGCAGTTCTTC	CASSLGQYNEQFF
few	TRBV19	.	TRBJ2-7	TGTGCCAGTAGTAGTGGGAGATACGAGCAGTACTTC	CASSSGRYEQYF
.	TRBV27	TRBD2	TRBJ2-3	TGTGCCAGCAGTTTATGGTCTAGCGGGGGCACAGATACGCAGTATTTT	CASSLWSSGGTDTQYF
.	TRBV7-9	.	TRBJ1-5	TGTGCCAGCAGCCCAGACTATGGGGTCGGCAATCAGCCCCAGCATTTT	CASSPDYGVGNQPQHF
.	TRBV5-1	.	TRBJ2-7	TGCGCCAGCAGCTTGGCCCAAGCTTACGAGCAGTACTTC	CASSLAQAYEQYF
.	TRBV9	.	TRBJ2-5	TGTGCCAGCAGCGTAGGCGGGCAAGAGACCCAGTACTTC	CASSVGGQETQYF
.	TRBV15	.	TRBJ1-2	TGTGCCACCAGCAGAGACAGGGGATATGGCTACACCTTC	CATSRDRGYGYTF
.	TRBV6-1	TRBD1	TRBJ1-5	TGTGCCAGCAGTGGCTGGACAGGACGGGCGAGCAATCAGCCCCAGCATTTT	CASSGWTGRASNQPQHF
once	TRBV27	.	TRBJ2-7	TGTGCCAGCAGTTTAGAAGGGGGCTCCTACGAGCAGTACTTC	CASSLEGGSYEQYF
.	TRBV6-6	.	TRBJ1-1	TGTGCCAGCAGCCTGCGGGGGGAGAACACTGAAGCTTTCTTT	CASSLRGENTEAFF
.	TRBV7-2	TRBD1	TRBJ1-4	TGTGCCAGCAGCTTGGGGACAGGGTATGAAAAACTGTTTTTT	CASSLGTGYEKLFF
.	TRBV4-1	TRBD1	TRBJ1-1	TGCGCCAGCAGCCGGTACTGGGACAGTACCTACCTCGGCGCTTTCTTT	CASSRYWDSTYLGAFF
.	TRBV20-1	TRBD2	TRBJ2-3	TGCAGTGCTAGGTTTAGCGGGATCCTGTATTTT	CSARFSGILYF
once	TRBV5-1	.	TRBJ1-2	TGCGCCAGCAGCTCACCTGCGGGCTACACCTTC	CASSSPAGYTF
.	TRBV19	.	TRBJ1-4	TGTGCCAGTAGTATAGCAGGGTCCGCTCGGGGGGGCACCCAAAAACTGTTTTTT	CASSIAGSARGGTQKLFF
.	TRBV29-1	TRBD1	TRBJ2-1	TGCAGCGGGGACAGGGGGGTTTCGAATGAGCAGTTCTTC	CSGDRGVSNEQFF
.	TRBV14	.	TRBJ2-7	TGTGCCAGCAGCCAAGTCGGCCAGGCGTACGAGCAGTACTTC	CASSQVGQAYEQYF
few	TRBV6-4	TRBD2	TRBJ2-3	TGTGCCAGCAGTGGACTAGCGGGAGGCACAGATACGCAGTATTTT	CASSGLAGGTDTQYF
.	TRBV19	TRBD1	TRBJ1-2	TGTGCCAGTAGTATTGACAGGGGAGGATTAGGCTACACCTTC	CASSIDRGGLGYTF
.	TRBV29-1	.	TRBJ1-2	TGCAGCGTTGGAGGGTCTCGGGGGGGCTACACCTTC	CSVGGSRGGYTF
once	TRBV5-4	.	TRBJ2-7	TGTGCCAGCAGTTTACGAGGCGCCGGCTACGAGCAGTACTTC	CASSLRGAGYEQYF
once	TRBV5-1	.	TRBJ2-5	TGCGCCAGCAGCTTGAACAGGGTATCGCTGGAGACCCAGTACTTC	CASSLNRVSLETQYF
.	TRBV7-2	.	TRBJ1-2	TGTGCCAGCAGCTTAAACCCGGACTATGGCTACACCTTC	CASSLNPDYGYTF
.	TRBV19	TRBD1	TRBJ2-6	TGTGCCAGTAGTATGGGACAGTCTGGGGCCAACGTCCTGACTTTC	CASSMGQSGANVLTF
.	TRBV5-5	.	TRBJ2-7	TGTGCCAGCAGCTTCGGAGGCTACGAGCAGTACTTC	CASSFGGYEQYF
.	TRBV19	.	TRBJ1-1	TGTGCCAGTAGTATAGTTCGGGGGAACACTGAAGCTTTCTTT	CASSIVRGNTEAFF
many	TRBV15	.	TRBJ1-1	TGTGCCACCAGCAGAAGTACAGGGAATCGAGAAGCTTTCTTT	CATSRSTGNREAFF
.	TRBV18	.	TRBJ1-5	TGTGCCAGCTCACCAAGTGGTTGGGGGGGCCAGCCCCAGCATTTT	CASSPSGWGGQPQHF
.	TRBV19	.	TRBJ1-1	TGTGCCAGTGATTGGCGGGGACGCAGGAACACTGAAGCTTTCTTT	CASDWRGRRNTEAFF
.	TRBV6-5	TRBD2	TRBJ2-1	TGTGCCAGCAGGCGGGGGGACTACAATGAGCAGTTCTTC	CASRRGDYNEQFF
.	TRBV18	TRBD1	TRBJ1-1	TGTGCCAGCTCCCTTTTTATTGGACAGGGATACACTGAAGCTTTCTTT	CASSLFIGQGYTEAFF
.	TRBV6-5	.	TRBJ1-5	TGTGCCAGCGGGTTCGGGGAGGGGAATCAGCCCCAGCATTTT	CASGFGEGNQPQHF
.	TRBV10-3	TRBD1	TRBJ1-1	TGTGCCATCAGCATCGCCAGGGGGTCCACTGAAGCTTTCTTT	CAISIARGSTEAFF
.	TRBV28	TRBD1	TRBJ2-4	TGTGCCACCCAGGGGGCAGATAAGACCAAAAACATTCAGTACTTC	CATQGADKTKNIQYF
few	TRBV29-1	.	TRBJ2-5	TGCAGCGTTGAAGTTTCAATCCAAGAGACCCAGTACTTC	CSVEVSIQETQYF
.	TRBV10-3	.	TRBJ2-3	TGTGCCATCAGGGGAACAGGGACAACAGATACGCAGTATTTT	CAIRGTGTTDTQYF
.	TRBV9	TRBD1	TRBJ2-1	TGTGCCAGCAGCGCTCGGACAGGAAGCTCCTACAATGAGCAGTTCTTC	CASSARTGSSYNEQFF
.	TRBV29-1	.	TRBJ1-1	TGCAGCGTTGTTCAGGGGACGGGCGCCACTGAAGCTTTCTTT	CSVVQGTGATEAFF
.	TRBV4-2	TRBD2	TRBJ2-3	TGTGCCAGCAGCCAAGATCCGACTAGCGGGAGGGATACGCAGTATTTT	CASSQDPTSGRDTQYF
.	TRBV30	.	TRBJ1-2	TGTGCCTGGTCGGTTGGTTCGGGGGAGTATGGCTACACCTTC	CAWSVGSGEYGYTF
.	TRBV11-2	TRBD1	TRBJ1-2	TGTGCCAGCAGCTTAGGCAGGGGGCGTACCGGCTACACCTTC	CASSLGRGRTGYTF
.	TRBV19	TRBD1	TRBJ2-7	TGTGCCAGTAGTAAAGCTAAGGGACAGCTCTACTACGAGCAGTACTTC	CASSKAKGQLYYEQYF
once	TRBV5-1	.	TRBJ2-5	TGCGCCAGCAGGGAGGGGTTACAGAGAGAGACCCAGTACTTC	CASREGLQRETQYF
.	TRBV4-2	.	TRBJ1-1	TGTGCCAGCAGCCAAGATCTTAGAAATCCCCGTCCGGCGGCGACTGAAGCTTTCTTT	CASSQDLRNPRPAATEAFF
.	TRBV20-1	.	TRBJ2-5	TGCAGTGCTAGAGAGAGAGAGACCCAGTACTTC	CSARERETQYF
.	TRBV21-1	.	TRBJ1-1	TGTGCCAGCAGCAACTCAGAGGGGGCCCTGAACACTGAAGCTTTCTTT	CASSNSEGALNTEAFF